One sample yielded the 23 T cell receptor beta chains listed below, sequenced in a study of molecular identifiers for immune sequencing clone quantification. TCRdb fed the PCR reads into MiXCR, producing one record per CDR3 protein. Of about 100,000 distinct CDR3 sequences listed, 35% to 40% are singletons. Sequenced material: naive CD8+ T cells from blood, with Jurkat cell RNA spiked in. The subset: FACS-sorted CD8+CD4-CCR7+CD45RA+ naive T cells. The receptors were gathered from a human donor in good health. Some libraries in this study had Jurkat cell RNA spiked in.

Concerning this clonotype: A much larger clonotype is one base distant, so this may be a read error. The CDR3 end shows no conserved phenylalanine or tryptophan, and so a read error is likely. The chain is built from TRBV29-1 and TRBJ1-1, with no clear D. There are 11 residues in the CDR3. The V end lost 1 base, the J end lost 1 base, and 1 base lay between the germline ends. CDR1 is SQVTM, CDR2 ANQGSEA, per germline. The CDR3 nucleotides read TGCAGCGTTGAAGGGAACACTGAAGCTTTCTAT. Amino acid sequence: CSVEGNTEAFY.

The rearrangement joins TRBV7-9 to TRBJ2-1; D not resolved. Between the trimmed V and J ends, which lost 2 bases and 8 bases, there was a span of 7 bases. The CDR3 is made up of 12 amino acids. CDR1 and CDR2 (germline): SEHNR, FQNEAQ (reference sequence). The CDR3 nucleotides read TGTGCCAGCAGCTTAAGGAGTCATGAGCAGTTCTTC. Translation gives CASSLRSHEQFF.

The chain carries TRBV7-9 and TRBJ2-7, with 9 bases fitting TRBD2. Looked up from germline, CDR1 is SEHNR and CDR2 is FQNEAQ (reference sequence). CDR3 length: 13 residues. The V gene end was trimmed by 11 bases and the J gene end by 8 bases; junction bases not matched to a gene: 13. CDR3 nucleotides: TGTGCCGGCACCCTCCGGGGACTAGCCCAGCAGTACTTC. Its protein is CAGTLRGLAQQYF.

The CDR3, as DNA: TGTGCCAGCAGCGTAGGGGCAGGGCGGGCCACCGGGGAGCTGTTTTTT. This codes for CASSVGAGRATGELFF. The rearrangement links TRBV9 to TRBJ2-2; the D gene could be TRBD1 or TRBD2 (5 bases each). This CDR3 has 16 residues. CDR1 and CDR2 (germline): SGDLS, YYNGEE. V lost 0 bases, J lost 4 bases, and 13 bases lay in between. Full variable domain (missing parts from reference TRBV9 and TRBJ2-2): DSGVTQTPKHLITATGQRVTLRCSPRSGDLSVYWYQQSLDQGLQFLIQYYNGEERAKGNILERFSAQQFPDLHSELNLSSLELGDSALYFCASSVGAGRATGELFFGEGSRLTVL.

Only a few counts were recorded for this clonotype. Because it lacks the conserved phenylalanine or tryptophan at the end, this CDR3 is likely a read error. The V call is TRBV20-1, the J call TRBJ2-7, with TRBD2 as a possible D gene (6 bases). The CDR3 contains 13 residues. V was shortened by 6 bases and J by 9 bases, with 21 bases between the two germline ends. The V gene's germline CDR1 is DFQATT and CDR2 SNEGSKA (reference sequence). DNA for the CDR3: TGCAGTGCCTCGGGAGCTCGATTGAGTGGGCAGTACCTC. Its translation is CSASGARLSGQYL.

V gene TRBV29-1 combines with J gene TRBJ2-2, with TRBD2 as a possible D gene (6 bases). The CDR3 extends over 13 amino acids. The V gene's germline CDR1 is SQVTM and CDR2 ANQGSEA. V lost 5 bases to trimming and J lost 1 base, with 8 bases between them. CDR3 nucleotides: TGCAGCGTTCGCGGGGTGAACACCGGGGAGCTGTTTTTT. Its translation: CSVRGVNTGELFF.

This clonotype is a singleton in its sample. A read error may account for a junction end that differs from germline. V usage is TRBV7-6 and J usage is TRBJ1-4; D call uncertain. The CDR3 runs 11 residues. Germline lookup yields CDR1 SGHVS and CDR2 FNYEAQ. The CDR3 DNA reads as TGTGCCAGCAGCTTAGGATGGAAACTGATTTTT. It encodes CASSLGWKLIF.

About this clonotype: Just one base apart from a much larger clone, this may be a read error. This rearrangement joins TRBV7-2 to TRBJ2-7, with a weak D call TRBD2 (6 bases). Germline lookup yields CDR1 SGHTA and CDR2 FQGNSA. The length of the CDR3 is 13 residues. The CDR3, as DNA: TGTGCCAGCAGCTTCATCGGGGGTTACGAGCAGGACTTC. Protein product: CASSFIGGYEQDF.

This clonotype has a count of ten or more. The chain recombines TRBV7-2 with TRBJ2-5; TRBD2 matches 9 bases. This CDR3 region has 14 residues. CDR1 and CDR2 (germline): SGHTA, FQGNSA. Unmatched junction bases numbered 8, after V lost 7 bases and J lost 5 bases. The CDR3 region is CASTLVAGVETQYF. As DNA, the CDR3 is TGTGCCAGCACCTTGGTAGCGGGAGTGGAGACCCAGTACTTC. Variable domain in full (rest from reference TRBV7-2 and TRBJ2-5): GAGVSQSPSNKVTEKGKDVELRCDPISGHTALYWYRQSLGQGLEFLIYFQGNSAPDKSGLPSDRFSAERTGGSVSTLTIQRTQQEDSAVYLCASTLVAGVETQYFGPGTRLLVL.

The sample holds one count of this clonotype. A single base separates this from a much larger clone, so it may be a read error. The V call is TRBV7-6, the J call TRBJ2-7; no clear D. The germline V gene encodes CDR1 SGHVS and CDR2 FNYEAQ. This CDR3 has 14 amino acids. The V end was cut by 5 bases, the J end by 7 bases, with 18 bases between. In nucleotides, the CDR3 is TGTGCCAGCAGCGTAGGTCAGGTCGGACGGGAGCAGTACTTC. This sequence encodes CASSVGQVGREQYF.

On this clonotype itself: Its ends do not fully match the called genes, so a read error is possible. The CDR3 DNA is TGTGCCAGCGGGTTCGCAGATGCGCAGTATTTT. It codes for CASGFADAQYF. V usage is TRBV28 and J usage is TRBJ2-3, with D hard to call. CDR1 and CDR2 (germline): MDHEN, SYDVKM. CDR3 size: 11 residues.

This chain links TRBV6-1 with TRBJ2-2; D possibly uses TRBD1 or TRBD2 (5 bases each). The CDR3 is 13 residues long. V was clipped by 9 bases and J by 0 bases, with 8 bases between them. CDR1 and CDR2 (germline): MNHNS, SASEGT. CDR3 residues: CARGRPNTGELFF. The CDR3, as DNA: TGTGCCAGGGGACGGCCGAACACCGGGGAGCTGTTTTTT.

J is TRBJ1-1 and V is TRBV7-6, with a possible D match to TRBD1 (5 bases). The CDR3 sequence is 12 residues long. Trimming took 4 bases from V and 7 from J, leaving 10 bases between them. Germline values: CDR1 SGHVS, CDR2 FNYEAQ. The CDR3 loop is CASSYAGGEAFF. Here the CDR3 DNA reads TGTGCCAGCAGCTATGCGGGGGGTGAAGCTTTCTTT.

Concerning this clonotype: A much larger clone lies one base from this, so it may be a read error. The V call is TRBV7-2, the J call TRBJ2-7; D is tentatively TRBD1 or TRBD2 (5 bases each). The CDR3 covers 14 residues. The germline V gene encodes CDR1 SGHTA and CDR2 FQGNSA. Trimming took 4 bases from V and 6 from J, leaving 16 bases between them. The DNA for the CDR3 is TGTGCCAGCAGCTATCCGGGACCACCTAGCGAGCAGTACTTC. Protein product: CASSYPGPPSEQYF.

The gene calls are TRBV28 and TRBJ2-3; 10 positions agree with TRBD2. This CDR3 has 15 amino acids. The ends lost 6 bases at V and 6 bases at J; junction bases unmatched: 9. Germline V gene sequence: CDR1 MDHEN, CDR2 SYDVKM. The CDR3 is CASSPLLAGPDTQYF. CDR3 bases: TGTGCCAGCAGCCCCTTACTAGCGGGACCCGATACGCAGTATTTT. Full variable domain (remainder filled in from reference TRBV28 and TRBJ2-3): DVKVTQSSRYLVKRTGEKVFLECVQDMDHENMFWYRQDPGLGLRLIYFSYDVKMKEKGDIPEGYSVSREKKERFSLILESASTNQTSMYLCASSPLLAGPDTQYFGPGTRLTVL.

The chain combines TRBV19 with TRBJ1-1; no clear D. V shed 4 bases and J shed 3 bases, with 18 bases lying between them. Germline lookup yields CDR1 LNHDA and CDR2 SQIVND (reference sequence). The CDR3 consists of 16 residues. CDR3 in amino acids: CASSNQPWVDYTEAFF. The CDR3 region has the DNA TGTGCCAGTAGTAACCAACCGTGGGTGGACTACACTGAAGCTTTCTTT.

This clonotype has more than one count but fewer than ten. The chain is built from TRBV20-1 and TRBJ1-1, with D possibly being TRBD1 (5 bases). V shed 6 bases and J shed 6 bases, with 23 bases lying between them. The germline gives CDR1 DFQATT, CDR2 SNEGSKA (reference sequence). The CDR3 has 15 residues. The CDR3 nucleotides read TGCAGTGCCCGACCTCCTTCAGGGAACCTCGCTGAAGCTTTCTTT. Amino acid sequence: CSARPPSGNLAEAFF.

The V and J genes are TRBV10-3 and TRBJ2-1, with 7 bases matching TRBD2. V trimming: 3 bases; J trimming: 4 bases; junction bases outside the gene matches: 6. Germline CDR1 and CDR2: ENHRY and SYGVKD. The CDR3 has 15 amino acids. Here the CDR3 reads CAISDGVSGYNEQFF. CDR3 coding DNA: TGTGCCATCAGTGACGGGGTTAGCGGGTACAATGAGCAGTTCTTC.

Note on this clonotype: A much larger clone differs from this one at a single base, so this may be a read error. J is TRBJ1-5 and V is TRBV7-6; tentatively, D is TRBD1 (5 bases). V dropped 0 bases and J dropped 11 bases, with 14 bases sitting between them. The CDR3 consists of 14 residues. Germline CDR1 and CDR2: SGHVS and FNYEAQ. The CDR3 DNA is TGTGCCAGCAGCTTAGCGCCCAACCGGGGGTCCCAGCATTTT. As protein: CASSLAPNRGSQHF.

This clonotype has more than one count but fewer than ten. The rearrangement uses TRBV5-5 and TRBJ2-7, with 11 nucleotides matching TRBD1. V shed 3 bases and J 4 bases; nucleotides not matched to a gene: 3. The CDR3 is 14 residues long. Germline loops: CDR1 SGHKS, CDR2 YYEKEE (reference sequence). CDR3 loop: CASSYRDRGYEQYF. DNA of the CDR3: TGTGCCAGCAGCTACCGGGACAGGGGGTACGAGCAGTACTTC.

A note on this clonotype: A much more abundant neighbour one base away suggests this may be a read error. This chain uses TRBV5-3 with TRBJ2-5; TRBD1 matches at 7 bases. TRBV5-3 is noted as an ORF with a role that remains uncertain. Trimming cost V 8 bases and J 5 bases; bases outside gene matches: 15. The CDR3 loop spans 15 amino acids. The CDR3 DNA reads as TGTGCCAGCAGCCACCTATGGGACAGCCATGAGACCCAGTACTTC. As protein: CASSHLWDSHETQYF.

The rearrangement links TRBV6-2 or TRBV6-3 to TRBJ2-2, with D hard to call. Trimming took off 8 bases at V and 0 bases at J, with 7 bases between the two ends. The CDR3 is 13 amino acids. CDR1 and CDR2 (germline): MNHEY, SVGEGT. The CDR3 sequence: CASPNANTGELFF. CDR3 nucleotide sequence: TGTGCCAGCCCTAACGCGAACACCGGGGAGCTGTTTTTT.

This clonotype was seen more than once but under ten times. The J gene is TRBJ1-2, the V gene TRBV12-3 or TRBV12-4; possible D gene TRBD1, 5 bases. Trimming removed 6 bases from V and 2 bases from J, with 13 bases in between. CDR3 length equals 14 residues. CDR3 amino acids: CASRRTSGNYGYTF. DNA for the CDR3: TGTGCCAGCAGGCGGACATCCGGGAACTATGGCTACACCTTC.